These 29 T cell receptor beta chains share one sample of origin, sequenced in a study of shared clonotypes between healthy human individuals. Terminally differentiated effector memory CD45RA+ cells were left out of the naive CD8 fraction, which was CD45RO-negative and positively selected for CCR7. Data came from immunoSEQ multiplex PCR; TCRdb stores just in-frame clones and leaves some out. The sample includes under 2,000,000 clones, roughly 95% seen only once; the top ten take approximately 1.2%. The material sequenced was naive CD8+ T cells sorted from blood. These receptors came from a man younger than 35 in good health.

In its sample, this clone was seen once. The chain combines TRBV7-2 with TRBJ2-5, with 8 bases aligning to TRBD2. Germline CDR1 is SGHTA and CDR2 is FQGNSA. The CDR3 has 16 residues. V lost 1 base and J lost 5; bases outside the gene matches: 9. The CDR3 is CASSLDFLVAGETQYF. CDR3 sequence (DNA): TGTGCCAGCAGCTTAGATTTTTTGGTAGCGGGGGAGACCCAGTACTTC.

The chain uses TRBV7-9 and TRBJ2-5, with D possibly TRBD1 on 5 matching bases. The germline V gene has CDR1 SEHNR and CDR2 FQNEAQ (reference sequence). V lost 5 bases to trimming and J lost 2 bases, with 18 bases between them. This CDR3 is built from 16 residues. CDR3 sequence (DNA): TGTGCCAGCAGCGTCAGGGTCACCGCGACTCAAGAGACCCAGTACTTC. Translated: CASSVRVTATQETQYF.

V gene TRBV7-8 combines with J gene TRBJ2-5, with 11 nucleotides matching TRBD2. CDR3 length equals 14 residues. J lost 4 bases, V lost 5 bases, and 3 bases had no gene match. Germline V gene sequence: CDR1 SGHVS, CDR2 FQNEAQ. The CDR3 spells CASSPGLAVETQYF. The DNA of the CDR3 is TGTGCCAGCAGCCCGGGACTAGCGGTAGAGACCCAGTACTTC. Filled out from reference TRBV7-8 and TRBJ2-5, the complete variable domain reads GAGVSQSPRYKVAKRGQDVALRCDPISGHVSLFWYQQALGQGPEFLTYFQNEAQLDKSGLPSDRFFAERPEGSVSTLKIQRTQQEDSAVYLCASSPGLAVETQYFGPGTRLLVL.

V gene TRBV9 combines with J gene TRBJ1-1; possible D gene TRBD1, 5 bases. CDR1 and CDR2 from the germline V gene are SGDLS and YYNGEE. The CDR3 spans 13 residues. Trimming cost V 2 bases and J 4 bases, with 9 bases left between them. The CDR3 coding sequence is TGTGCCAGCAGCGTCCCAGGGATCACTGAAGCTTTCTTT. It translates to CASSVPGITEAFF.

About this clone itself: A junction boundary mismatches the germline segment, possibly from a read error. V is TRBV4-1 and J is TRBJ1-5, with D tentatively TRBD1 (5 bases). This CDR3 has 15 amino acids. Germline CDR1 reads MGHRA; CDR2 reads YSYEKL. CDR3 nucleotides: TGCGCCAGCAGCCAAGATGGGGGGACCCAGGGCGAAGTGAGTTTT. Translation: CASSQDGGTQGEVSF.

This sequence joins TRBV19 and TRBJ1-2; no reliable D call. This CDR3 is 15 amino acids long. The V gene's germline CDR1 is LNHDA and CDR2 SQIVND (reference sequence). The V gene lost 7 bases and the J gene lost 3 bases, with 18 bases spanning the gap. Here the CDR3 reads CASTLSGYLYYGYTF. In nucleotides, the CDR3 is TGTGCCAGTACCCTATCTGGGTATCTCTACTATGGCTACACCTTC.

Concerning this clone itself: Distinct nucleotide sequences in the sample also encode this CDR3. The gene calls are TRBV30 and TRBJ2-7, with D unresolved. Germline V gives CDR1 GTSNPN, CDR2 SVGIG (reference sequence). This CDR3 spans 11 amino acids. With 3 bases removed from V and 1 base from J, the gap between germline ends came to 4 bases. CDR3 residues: CAWSDSYEQYF. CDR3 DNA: TGTGCCTGGAGCGATTCCTACGAGCAGTACTTC.

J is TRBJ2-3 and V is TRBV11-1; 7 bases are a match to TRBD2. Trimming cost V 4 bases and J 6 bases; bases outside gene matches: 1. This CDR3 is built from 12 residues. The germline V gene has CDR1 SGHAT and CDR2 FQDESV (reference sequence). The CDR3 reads CASSYSGDTQYF. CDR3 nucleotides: TGTGCCAGCAGCTATAGCGGGGATACGCAGTATTTT.

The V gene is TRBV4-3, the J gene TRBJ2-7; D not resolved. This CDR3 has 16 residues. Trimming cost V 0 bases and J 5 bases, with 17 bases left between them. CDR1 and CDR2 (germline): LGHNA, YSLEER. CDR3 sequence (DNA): TGCGCCAGCAGCCAAGATCGAGGAAATCAAGGCCACGAGCAGTACTTC. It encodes CASSQDRGNQGHEQYF.

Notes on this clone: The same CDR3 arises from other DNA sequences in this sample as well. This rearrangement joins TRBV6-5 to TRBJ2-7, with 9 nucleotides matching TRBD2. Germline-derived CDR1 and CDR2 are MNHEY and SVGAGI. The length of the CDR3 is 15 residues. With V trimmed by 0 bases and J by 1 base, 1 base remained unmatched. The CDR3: CASSYSSGGSYEQYF. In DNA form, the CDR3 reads TGTGCCAGCAGTTACTCTAGCGGGGGTTCCTACGAGCAGTACTTC.

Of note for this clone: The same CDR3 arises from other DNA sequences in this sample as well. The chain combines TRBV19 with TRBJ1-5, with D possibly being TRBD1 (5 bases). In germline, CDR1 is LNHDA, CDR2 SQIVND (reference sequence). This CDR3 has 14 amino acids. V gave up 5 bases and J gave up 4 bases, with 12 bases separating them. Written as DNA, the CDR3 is TGTGCCAGTAGTGTCCGCGACAGTAATCAGCCCCAGCATTTT. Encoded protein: CASSVRDSNQPQHF.

This CDR3 reads CASSRTRGGFEQYF. The CDR3 DNA follows: TGTGCCAGCAGCCGAACTAGAGGGGGGTTCGAGCAGTACTTC. This sequence joins TRBV7-6 and TRBJ2-7, with D tentatively TRBD1 or TRBD2 (6 bases each). This CDR3 is built from 14 residues. CDR1 and CDR2 (germline): SGHVS, FNYEAQ. Deletions cut 5 bases from V and 6 bases from J, with 17 bases between.

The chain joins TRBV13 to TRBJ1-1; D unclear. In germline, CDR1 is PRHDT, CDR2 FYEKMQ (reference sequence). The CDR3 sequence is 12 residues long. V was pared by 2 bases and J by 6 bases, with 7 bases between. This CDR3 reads CASSLSDSEAFF. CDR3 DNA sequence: TGTGCCAGCAGCTTAAGCGACTCTGAAGCTTTCTTT.

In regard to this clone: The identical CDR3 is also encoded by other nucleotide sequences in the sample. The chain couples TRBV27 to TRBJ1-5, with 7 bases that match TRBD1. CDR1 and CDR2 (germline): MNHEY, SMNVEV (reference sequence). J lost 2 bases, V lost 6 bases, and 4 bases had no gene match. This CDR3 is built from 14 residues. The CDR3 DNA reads TGTGCCAGCAGCCTAACAGGGGGCAATCAGCCCCAGCATTTT. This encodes CASSLTGGNQPQHF.

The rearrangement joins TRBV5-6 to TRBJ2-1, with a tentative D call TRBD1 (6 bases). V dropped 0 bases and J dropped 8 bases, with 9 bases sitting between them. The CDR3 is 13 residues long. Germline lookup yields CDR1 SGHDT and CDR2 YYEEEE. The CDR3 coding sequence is TGTGCCAGCAGCTTGGTTGAGGGGGATGAGCAGTTCTTC. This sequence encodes CASSLVEGDEQFF.

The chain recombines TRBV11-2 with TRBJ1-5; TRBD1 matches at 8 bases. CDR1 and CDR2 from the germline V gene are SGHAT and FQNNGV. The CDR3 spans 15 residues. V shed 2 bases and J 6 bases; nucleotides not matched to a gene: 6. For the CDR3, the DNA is TGTGCCAGCAGCTTATATCAGGGGGCTGGTCAGCCCCAGCATTTT. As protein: CASSLYQGAGQPQHF. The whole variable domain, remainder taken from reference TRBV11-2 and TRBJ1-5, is EAGVAQSPRYKIIEKRQSVAFWCNPISGHATLYWYQQILGQGPKLLIQFQNNGVVDDSQLPKDRFSAERLKGVDSTLKIQPAKLEDSAVYLCASSLYQGAGQPQHFGDGTRLSIL.

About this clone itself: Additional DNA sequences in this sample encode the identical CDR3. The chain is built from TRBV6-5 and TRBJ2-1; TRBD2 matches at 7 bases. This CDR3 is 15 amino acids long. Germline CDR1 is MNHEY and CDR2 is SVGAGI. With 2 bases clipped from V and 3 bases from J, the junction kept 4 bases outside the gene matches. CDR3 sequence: CASSYIGGDYNEQFF. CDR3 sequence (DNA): TGTGCCAGCAGTTACATTGGGGGGGACTACAATGAGCAGTTCTTC.

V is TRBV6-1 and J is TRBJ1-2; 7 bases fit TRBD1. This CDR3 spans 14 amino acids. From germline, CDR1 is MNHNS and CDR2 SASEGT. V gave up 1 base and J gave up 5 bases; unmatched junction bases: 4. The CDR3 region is CASSEVGQVYGYTF. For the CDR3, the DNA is TGTGCCAGCAGTGAAGTTGGACAGGTTTATGGCTACACCTTC.

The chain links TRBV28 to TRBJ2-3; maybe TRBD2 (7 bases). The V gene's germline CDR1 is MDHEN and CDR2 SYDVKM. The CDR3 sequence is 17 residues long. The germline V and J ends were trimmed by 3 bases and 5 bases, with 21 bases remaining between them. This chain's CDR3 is CASSFKSEEGGQDTQYF. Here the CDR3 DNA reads TGTGCCAGCAGTTTTAAAAGTGAGGAGGGGGGGCAAGATACGCAGTATTTT. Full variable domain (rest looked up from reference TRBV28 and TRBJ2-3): DVKVTQSSRYLVKRTGEKVFLECVQDMDHENMFWYRQDPGLGLRLIYFSYDVKMKEKGDIPEGYSVSREKKERFSLILESASTNQTSMYLCASSFKSEEGGQDTQYFGPGTRLTVL.

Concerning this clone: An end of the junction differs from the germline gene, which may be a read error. For the CDR3, the DNA is TGTGCCAGCAGTCTATCAACCGGGACAGGGATCAATGAGCAGTTCTTC. This codes for CASSLSTGTGINEQFF. The chain joins TRBV27 to TRBJ2-1; 9 positions match TRBD1. Germline CDR1 is MNHEY and CDR2 is SMNVEV (reference sequence). The CDR3 has 16 amino acids.

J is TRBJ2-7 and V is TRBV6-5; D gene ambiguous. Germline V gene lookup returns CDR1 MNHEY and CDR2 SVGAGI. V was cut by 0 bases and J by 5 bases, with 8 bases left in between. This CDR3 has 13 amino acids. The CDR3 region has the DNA TGTGCCAGCAGTTACTCTCCCCCCCACGAGCAGTACTTC. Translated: CASSYSPPHEQYF.

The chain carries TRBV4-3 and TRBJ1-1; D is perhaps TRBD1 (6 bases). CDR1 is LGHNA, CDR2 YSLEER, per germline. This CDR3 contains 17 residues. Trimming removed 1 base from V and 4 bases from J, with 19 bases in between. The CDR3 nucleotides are TGCGCCAGCAGCCAAGTTGGCGCAGGGGAGGCGGGCACTGAAGCTTTCTTT. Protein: CASSQVGAGEAGTEAFF.

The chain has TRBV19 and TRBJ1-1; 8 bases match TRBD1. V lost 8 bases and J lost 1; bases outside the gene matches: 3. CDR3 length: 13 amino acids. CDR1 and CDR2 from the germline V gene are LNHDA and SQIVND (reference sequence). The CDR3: CASWGQANTEAFF. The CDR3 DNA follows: TGTGCCAGTTGGGGACAGGCGAACACTGAAGCTTTCTTT.

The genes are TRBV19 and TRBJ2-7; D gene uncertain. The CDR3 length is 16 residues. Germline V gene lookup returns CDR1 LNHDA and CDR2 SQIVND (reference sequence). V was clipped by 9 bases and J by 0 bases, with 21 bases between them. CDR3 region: CASTSRPGASSYEQYF. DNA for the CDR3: TGTGCCAGCACCTCCCGGCCGGGTGCAAGCTCCTACGAGCAGTACTTC. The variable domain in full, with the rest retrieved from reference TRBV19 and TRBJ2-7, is DGGITQSPKYLFRKEGQNVTLSCEQNLNHDAMYWYRQDPGQGLRLIYYSQIVNDFQKGDIAEGYSVSREKKESFPLTVTSAQKNPTAFYLCASTSRPGASSYEQYFGPGTRLTVT.

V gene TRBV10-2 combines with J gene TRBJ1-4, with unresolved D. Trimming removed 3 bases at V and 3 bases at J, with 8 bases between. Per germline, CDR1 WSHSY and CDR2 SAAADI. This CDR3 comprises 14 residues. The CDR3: CASSEGIANEKLFF. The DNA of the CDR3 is TGCGCCAGCAGTGAAGGGATTGCTAATGAAAAACTGTTTTTT.

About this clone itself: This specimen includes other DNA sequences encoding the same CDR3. CDR3 coding DNA: TGTGCCAGCAGCCCGACTGGGGGAGACGAGCAGTACTTC. It translates to CASSPTGGDEQYF. The chain employs TRBV28 and TRBJ2-7; D is tentatively TRBD1 or TRBD2 (5 bases each). Germline CDR1 is MDHEN and CDR2 is SYDVKM. Trimming took 6 bases from V and 5 from J, leaving 14 bases between them. This CDR3 region has 13 residues.

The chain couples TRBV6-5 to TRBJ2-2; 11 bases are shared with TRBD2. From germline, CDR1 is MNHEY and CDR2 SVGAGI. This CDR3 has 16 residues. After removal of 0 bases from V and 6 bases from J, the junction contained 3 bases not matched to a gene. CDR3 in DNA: TGTGCCAGCAGTTACTCTAGCGGGGGGGCCTCCGGGGAGCTGTTTTTT. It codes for CASSYSSGGASGELFF.

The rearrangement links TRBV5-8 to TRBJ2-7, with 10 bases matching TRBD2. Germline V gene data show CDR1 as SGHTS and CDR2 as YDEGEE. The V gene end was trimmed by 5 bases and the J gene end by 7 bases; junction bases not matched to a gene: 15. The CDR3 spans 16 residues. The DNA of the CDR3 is TGTGCCAGCAGTTCAAGGGTCCTAGCGGGAGCTGAAGAGCAGTACTTC. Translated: CASSSRVLAGAEEQYF. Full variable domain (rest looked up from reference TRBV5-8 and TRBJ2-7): EAGVTQSPTHLIKTRGQQATLRCSPISGHTSVYWYQQALGLGLQFLLWYDEGEERNRGNFPPRFSGRQFPNYSSELNVNALELEDSALYLCASSSRVLAGAEEQYFGPGTRLTVT.

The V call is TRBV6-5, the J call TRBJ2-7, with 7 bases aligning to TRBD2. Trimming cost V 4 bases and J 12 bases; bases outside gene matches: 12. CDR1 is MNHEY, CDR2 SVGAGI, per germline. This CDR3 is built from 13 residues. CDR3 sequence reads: CASSLMTGGPRYF. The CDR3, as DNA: TGTGCCAGCAGTTTGATGACGGGAGGACCTAGGTACTTC.